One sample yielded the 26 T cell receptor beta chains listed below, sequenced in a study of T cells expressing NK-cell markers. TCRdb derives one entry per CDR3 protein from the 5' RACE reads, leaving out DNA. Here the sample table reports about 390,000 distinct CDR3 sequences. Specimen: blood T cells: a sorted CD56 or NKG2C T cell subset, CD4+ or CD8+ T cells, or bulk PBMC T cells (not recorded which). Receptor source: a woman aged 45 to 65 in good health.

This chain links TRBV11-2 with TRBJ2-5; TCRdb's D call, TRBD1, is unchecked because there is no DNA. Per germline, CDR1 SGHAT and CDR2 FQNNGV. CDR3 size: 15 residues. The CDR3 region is CASSLDRLGRETQYF.

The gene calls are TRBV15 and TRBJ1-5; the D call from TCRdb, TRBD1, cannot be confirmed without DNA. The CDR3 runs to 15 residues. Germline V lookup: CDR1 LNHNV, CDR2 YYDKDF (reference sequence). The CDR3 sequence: CATSPLTGEFQPQHF.

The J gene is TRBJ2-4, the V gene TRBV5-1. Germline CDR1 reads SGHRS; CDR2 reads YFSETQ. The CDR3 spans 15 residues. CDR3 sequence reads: CASSLVVSAKNIQYF. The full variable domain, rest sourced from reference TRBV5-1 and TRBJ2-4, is KAGVTQTPRYLIKTRGQQVTLSCSPISGHRSVSWYQQTPGQGLQFLFEYFSETQRNKGNFPGRFSGRQFSNSRSEMNVSTLELGDSALYLCASSLVVSAKNIQYFGAGTRLSVL.

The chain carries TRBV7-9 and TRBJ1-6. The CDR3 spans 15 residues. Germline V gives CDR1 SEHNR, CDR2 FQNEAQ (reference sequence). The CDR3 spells CASSLRTVGNSPLHF.

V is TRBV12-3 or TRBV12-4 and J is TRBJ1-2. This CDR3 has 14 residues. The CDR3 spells CASSFGAAAGGYTF.

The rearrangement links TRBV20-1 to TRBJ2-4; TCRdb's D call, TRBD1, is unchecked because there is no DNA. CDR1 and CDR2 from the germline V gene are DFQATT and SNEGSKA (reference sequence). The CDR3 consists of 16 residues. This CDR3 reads CSAREGTGIAKNIQYF.

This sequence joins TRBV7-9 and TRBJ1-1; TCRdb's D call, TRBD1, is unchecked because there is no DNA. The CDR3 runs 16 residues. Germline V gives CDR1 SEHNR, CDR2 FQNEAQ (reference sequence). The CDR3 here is CASSLAWGGGGTEAFF.

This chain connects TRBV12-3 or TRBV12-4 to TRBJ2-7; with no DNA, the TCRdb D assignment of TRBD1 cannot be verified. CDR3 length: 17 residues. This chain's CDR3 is CASRRGWPPSASYEQYF.

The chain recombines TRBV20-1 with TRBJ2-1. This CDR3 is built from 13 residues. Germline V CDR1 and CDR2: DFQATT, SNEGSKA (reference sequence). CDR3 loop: CSANSERLNEQFF.

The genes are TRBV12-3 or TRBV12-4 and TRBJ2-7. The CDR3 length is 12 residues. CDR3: CASSLNGGEQYF.

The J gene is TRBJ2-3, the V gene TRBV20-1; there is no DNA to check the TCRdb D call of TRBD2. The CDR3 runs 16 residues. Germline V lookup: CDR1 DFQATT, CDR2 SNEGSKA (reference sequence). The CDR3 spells CSAFPDGTSGTDTQYF.

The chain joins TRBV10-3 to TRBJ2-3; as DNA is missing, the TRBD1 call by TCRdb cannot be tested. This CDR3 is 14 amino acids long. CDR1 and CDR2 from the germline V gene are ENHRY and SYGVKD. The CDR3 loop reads CAISGQGGTDTQYF.

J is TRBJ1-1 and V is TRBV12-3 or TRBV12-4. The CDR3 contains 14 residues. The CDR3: CASTEAGGNTEAFF.

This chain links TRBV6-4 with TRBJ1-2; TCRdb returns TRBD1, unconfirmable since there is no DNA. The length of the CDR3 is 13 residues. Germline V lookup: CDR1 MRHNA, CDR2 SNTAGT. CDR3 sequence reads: CASSGDRGYGYTF.

The CDR3 sequence is CASSYGHKVAGSSYNEQFF. This sequence joins TRBV5-5 and TRBJ2-1; the D call of TRBD2 rests on TCRdb alone, since no DNA is present to check it. The length of the CDR3 is 19 residues. From germline, CDR1 is SGHKS and CDR2 YYEKEE (reference sequence).

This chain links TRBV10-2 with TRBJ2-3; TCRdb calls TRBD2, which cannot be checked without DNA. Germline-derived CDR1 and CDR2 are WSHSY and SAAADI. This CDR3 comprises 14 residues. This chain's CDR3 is CASSDRADTDTQYF.

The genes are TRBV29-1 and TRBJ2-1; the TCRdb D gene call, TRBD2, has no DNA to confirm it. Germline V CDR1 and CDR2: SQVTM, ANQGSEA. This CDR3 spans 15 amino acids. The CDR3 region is CSVERVVISYNEQFF.

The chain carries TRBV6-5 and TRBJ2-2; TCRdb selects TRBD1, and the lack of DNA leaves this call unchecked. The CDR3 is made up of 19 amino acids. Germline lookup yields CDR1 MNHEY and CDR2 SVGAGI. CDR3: CASSYPPGQGGRDGGELFF.

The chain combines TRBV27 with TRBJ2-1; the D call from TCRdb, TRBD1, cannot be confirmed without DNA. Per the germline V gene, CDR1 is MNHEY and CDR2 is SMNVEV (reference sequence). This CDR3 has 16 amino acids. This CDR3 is CASSGGWRGSYNEQFF.

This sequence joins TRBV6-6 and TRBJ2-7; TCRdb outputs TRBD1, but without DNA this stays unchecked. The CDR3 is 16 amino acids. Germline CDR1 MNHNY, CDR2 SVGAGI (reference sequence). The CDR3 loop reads CASRPIQGKVPYEQYF.

CDR3 protein: CASSFSNSPQTSSYNEQFF. This chain joins TRBV6-5 and TRBJ2-1; the D call from TCRdb, TRBD1, cannot be confirmed without DNA. In germline, CDR1 is MNHEY, CDR2 SVGAGI. The CDR3 runs 19 residues.

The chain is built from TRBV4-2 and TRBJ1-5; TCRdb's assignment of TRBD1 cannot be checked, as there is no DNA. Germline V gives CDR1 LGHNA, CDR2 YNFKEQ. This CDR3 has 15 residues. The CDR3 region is CASSQDRVSNQPQHF.

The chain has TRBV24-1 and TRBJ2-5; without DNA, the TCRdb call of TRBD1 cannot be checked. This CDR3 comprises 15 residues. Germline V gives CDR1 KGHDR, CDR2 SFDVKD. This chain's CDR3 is CATSDIRGREETQYF.

Here the CDR3 reads CATSSDTIRVSGGELFF. The genes are TRBV15 and TRBJ2-2. This CDR3 comprises 17 residues. The germline gives CDR1 LNHNV, CDR2 YYDKDF (reference sequence).

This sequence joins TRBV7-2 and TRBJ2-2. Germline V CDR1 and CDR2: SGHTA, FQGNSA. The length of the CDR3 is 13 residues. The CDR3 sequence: CASSPRMTGELFF.

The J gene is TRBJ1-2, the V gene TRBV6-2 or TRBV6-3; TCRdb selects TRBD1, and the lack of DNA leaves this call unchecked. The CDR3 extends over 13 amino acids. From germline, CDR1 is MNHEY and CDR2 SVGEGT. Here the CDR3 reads CASSSPLGRGYTF.